This TCR beta chain was sequenced during a study of cytomegalovirus exposure and HLA in healthy donors. For this clone: Its matching antigen is unknown.

An approximately 120-subject validation cohort, separate from the roughly 700-subject first cohort, supplied the donors. General observations from the study: Cytomegalovirus status was reportedly diagnosed by the classifier with high sensitivity and specificity. In the roughly 120 validation repertoires, a later analysis found that first-cohort TCR clusters tended to co-occur. Testing in vitro showed a few CMV-associated chains specific for CMV antigens.

Only in-frame clones appear in the TCRdb table, and some are missing; sequencing was by immunoSEQ multiplex PCR. The sample lists around 140,000 clones; around nine tenths were seen once. V lost 5 bases and J lost 1, with 14 bases in between. The CDR3 runs to 14 residues. The germline gives CDR1 GTSNPN, CDR2 SVGIG (reference sequence). Sequencing input: PBMCs. The origin of this receptor is a man in his late teens or twenties in good health and CMV-seropositive. J is TRBJ1-1 and V is TRBV30; the D gene is possibly TRBD1 (6 bases). The CDR3 loop is CAWSTGGANTEAFF. The CDR3 DNA follows: TGTGCCTGGTCGACAGGTGGGGCGAACACTGAAGCTTTCTTT.